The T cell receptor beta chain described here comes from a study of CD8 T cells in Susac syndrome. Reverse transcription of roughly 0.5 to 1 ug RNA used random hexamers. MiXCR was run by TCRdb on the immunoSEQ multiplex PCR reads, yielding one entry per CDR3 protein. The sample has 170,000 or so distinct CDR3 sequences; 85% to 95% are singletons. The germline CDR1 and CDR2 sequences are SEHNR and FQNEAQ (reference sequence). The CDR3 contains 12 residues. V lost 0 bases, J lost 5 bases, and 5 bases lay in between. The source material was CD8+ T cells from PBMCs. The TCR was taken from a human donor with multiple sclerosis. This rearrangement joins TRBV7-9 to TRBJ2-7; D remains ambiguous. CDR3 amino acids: CASSLANHEQYF. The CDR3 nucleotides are TGTGCCAGCAGCTTAGCGAACCACGAGCAGTACTTC.